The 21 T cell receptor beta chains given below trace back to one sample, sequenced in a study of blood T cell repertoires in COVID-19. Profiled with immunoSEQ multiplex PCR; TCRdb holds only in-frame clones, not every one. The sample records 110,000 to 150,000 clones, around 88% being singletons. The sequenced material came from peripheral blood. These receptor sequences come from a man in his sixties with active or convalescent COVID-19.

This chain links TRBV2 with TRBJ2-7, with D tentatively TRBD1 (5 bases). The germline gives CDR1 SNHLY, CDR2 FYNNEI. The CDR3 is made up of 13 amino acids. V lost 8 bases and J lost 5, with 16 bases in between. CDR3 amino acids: CASLDNTKDEQYF. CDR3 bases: TGTGCCAGCCTGGACAACACAAAAGACGAGCAGTACTTC.

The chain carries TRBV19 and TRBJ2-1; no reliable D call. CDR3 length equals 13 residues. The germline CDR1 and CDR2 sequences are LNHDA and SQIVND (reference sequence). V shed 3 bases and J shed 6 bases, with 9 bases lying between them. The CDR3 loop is CASSISPRNEQFF. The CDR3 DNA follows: TGTGCCAGTAGTATCTCCCCGCGCAATGAGCAGTTCTTC.

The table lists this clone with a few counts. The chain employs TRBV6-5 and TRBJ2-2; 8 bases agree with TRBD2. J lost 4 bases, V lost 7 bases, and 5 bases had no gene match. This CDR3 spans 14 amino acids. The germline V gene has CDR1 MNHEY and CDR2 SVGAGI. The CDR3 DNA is TGTGCCAGCATCCAGCGGGGGCTCACCGGGGAGCTGTTTTTT. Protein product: CASIQRGLTGELFF.

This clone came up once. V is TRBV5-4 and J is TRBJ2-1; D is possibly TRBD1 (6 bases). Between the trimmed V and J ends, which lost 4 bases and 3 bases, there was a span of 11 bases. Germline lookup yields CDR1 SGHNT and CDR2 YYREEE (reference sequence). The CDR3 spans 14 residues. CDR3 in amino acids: CASSAPDSYNEQFF. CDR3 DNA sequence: TGTGCCAGCAGCGCTCCGGACAGCTACAATGAGCAGTTCTTC.

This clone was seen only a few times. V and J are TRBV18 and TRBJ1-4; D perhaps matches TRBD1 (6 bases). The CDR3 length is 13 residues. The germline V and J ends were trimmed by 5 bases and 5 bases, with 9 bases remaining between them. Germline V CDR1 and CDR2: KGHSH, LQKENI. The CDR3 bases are TGTGCCAGCTCATCCGGACAGAATGAAAAACTGTTTTTT. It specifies CASSSGQNEKLFF.

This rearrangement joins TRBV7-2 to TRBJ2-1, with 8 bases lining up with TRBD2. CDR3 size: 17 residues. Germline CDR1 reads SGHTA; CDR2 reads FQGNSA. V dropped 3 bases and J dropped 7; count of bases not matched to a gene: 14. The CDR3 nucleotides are TGTGCCAGCAGCTTGACCATCGGGACTAGTAGGGGTAATGAGCAGTTCTTC. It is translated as CASSLTIGTSRGNEQFF.

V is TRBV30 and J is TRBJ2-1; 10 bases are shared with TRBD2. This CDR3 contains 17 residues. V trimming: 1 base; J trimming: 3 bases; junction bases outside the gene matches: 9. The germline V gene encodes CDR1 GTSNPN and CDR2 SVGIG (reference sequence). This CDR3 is CAWSDGVAGGLYNEQFF. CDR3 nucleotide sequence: TGTGCCTGGAGTGACGGAGTAGCGGGGGGCCTCTACAATGAGCAGTTCTTC. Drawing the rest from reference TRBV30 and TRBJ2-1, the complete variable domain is SQTIHQWPATLVQPVGSPLSLECTVEGTSNPNLYWYRQAAGRGLQLLFYSVGIGQISSEVPQNLSASRPQDRQFILSSKKLLLSDSGFYLCAWSDGVAGGLYNEQFFGPGTRLTVL.

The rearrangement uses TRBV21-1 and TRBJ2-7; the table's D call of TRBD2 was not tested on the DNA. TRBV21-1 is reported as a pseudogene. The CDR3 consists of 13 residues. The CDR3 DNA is TGTGCCAGCAACGAAGGGACTAGCGGCGAGCAGTACTTC. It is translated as CASNEGTSGEQYF.

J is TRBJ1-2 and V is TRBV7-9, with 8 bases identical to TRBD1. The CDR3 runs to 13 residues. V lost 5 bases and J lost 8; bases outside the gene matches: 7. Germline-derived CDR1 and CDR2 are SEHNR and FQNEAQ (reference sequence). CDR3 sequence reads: CASSGIDRGGYTF. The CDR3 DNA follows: TGTGCCAGCAGCGGCATCGACAGGGGAGGCTACACCTTC. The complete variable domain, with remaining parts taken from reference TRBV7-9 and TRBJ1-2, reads DTGVSQNPRHKITKRGQNVTFRCDPISEHNRLYWYRQTLGQGPEFLTYFQNEAQLEKSRLLSDRFSAERPKGSFSTLEIQRTEQGDSAMYLCASSGIDRGGYTFGSGTRLTVV.

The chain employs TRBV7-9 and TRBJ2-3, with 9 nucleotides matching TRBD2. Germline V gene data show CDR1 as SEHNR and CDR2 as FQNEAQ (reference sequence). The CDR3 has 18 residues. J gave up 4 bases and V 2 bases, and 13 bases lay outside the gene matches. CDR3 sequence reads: CASSLRGPAGGPADTQYF. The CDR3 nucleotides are TGTGCCAGCAGCTTAAGGGGCCCTGCGGGGGGGCCCGCAGATACGCAGTATTTT.

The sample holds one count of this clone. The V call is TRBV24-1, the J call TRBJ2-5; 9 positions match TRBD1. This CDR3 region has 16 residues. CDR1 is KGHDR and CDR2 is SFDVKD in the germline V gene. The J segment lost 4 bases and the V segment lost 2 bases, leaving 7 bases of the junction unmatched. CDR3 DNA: TGTGCCACCAGTGATTCGACAGGGGGGTTTAGAGAGACCCAGTACTTC. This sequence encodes CATSDSTGGFRETQYF.

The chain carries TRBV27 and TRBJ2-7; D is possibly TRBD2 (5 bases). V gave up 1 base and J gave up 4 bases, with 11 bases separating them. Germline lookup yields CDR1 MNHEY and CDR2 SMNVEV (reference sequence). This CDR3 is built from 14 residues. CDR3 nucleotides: TGTGCCAGCAGTTTATTGGGGAGTGAGTACGAGCAGTACTTC. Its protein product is CASSLLGSEYEQYF.

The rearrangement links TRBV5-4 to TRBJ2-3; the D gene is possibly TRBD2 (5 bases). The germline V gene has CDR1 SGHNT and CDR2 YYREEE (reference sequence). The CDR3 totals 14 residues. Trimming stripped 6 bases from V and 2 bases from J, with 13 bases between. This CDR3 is CASMTKTATDTQYF. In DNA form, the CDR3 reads TGTGCCAGCATGACTAAAACAGCCACAGATACGCAGTATTTT.

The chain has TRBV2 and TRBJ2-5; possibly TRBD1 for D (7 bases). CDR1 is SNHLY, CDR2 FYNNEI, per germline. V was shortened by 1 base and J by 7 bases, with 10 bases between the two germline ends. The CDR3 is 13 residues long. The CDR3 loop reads CASSEGQGGTQYF. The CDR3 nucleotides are TGTGCCAGCAGTGAAGGCCAGGGGGGGACCCAGTACTTC.

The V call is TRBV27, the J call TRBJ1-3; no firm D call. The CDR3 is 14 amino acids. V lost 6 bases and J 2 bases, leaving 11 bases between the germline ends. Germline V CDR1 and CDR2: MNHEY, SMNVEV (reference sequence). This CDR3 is CASRSWEAGNTIYF. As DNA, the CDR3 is TGTGCCAGCAGATCCTGGGAGGCTGGAAACACCATATATTTT.

The CDR3 spells CASSLAGVNIQYF. The CDR3 DNA sequence: TGTGCCAGCAGTTTGGCGGGGGTAAACATTCAGTACTTC. This chain connects TRBV28 to TRBJ2-4; 7 bases are shared with TRBD2. CDR1 is MDHEN, CDR2 SYDVKM, per germline. CDR3 length: 13 amino acids. Trimming at V came to 3 bases and at J to 6 bases, leaving 2 bases not matched to a gene.

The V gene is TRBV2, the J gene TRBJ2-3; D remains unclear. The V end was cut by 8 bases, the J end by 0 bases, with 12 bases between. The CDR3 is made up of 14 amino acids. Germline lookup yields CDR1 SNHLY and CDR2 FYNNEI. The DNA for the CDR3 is TGTGCCAGCTGCAAAACCACTAGCACAGATACGCAGTATTTT. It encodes CASCKTTSTDTQYF.

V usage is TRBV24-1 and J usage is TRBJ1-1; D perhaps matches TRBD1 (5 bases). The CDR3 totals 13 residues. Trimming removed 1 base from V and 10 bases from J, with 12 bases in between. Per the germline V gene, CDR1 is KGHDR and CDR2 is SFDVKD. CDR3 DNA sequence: TGTGCCACCAGTGATTTCCGGGGGTTTCGAGCTTTCTTT. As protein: CATSDFRGFRAFF.

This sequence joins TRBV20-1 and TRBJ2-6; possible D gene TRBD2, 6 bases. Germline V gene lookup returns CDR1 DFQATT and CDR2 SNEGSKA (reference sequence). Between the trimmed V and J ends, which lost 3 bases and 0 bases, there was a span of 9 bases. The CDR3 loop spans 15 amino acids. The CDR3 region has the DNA TGCAGTGCTAGTGAAGCGGGCTCTGGGGCCAACGTCCTGACTTTC. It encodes CSASEAGSGANVLTF.

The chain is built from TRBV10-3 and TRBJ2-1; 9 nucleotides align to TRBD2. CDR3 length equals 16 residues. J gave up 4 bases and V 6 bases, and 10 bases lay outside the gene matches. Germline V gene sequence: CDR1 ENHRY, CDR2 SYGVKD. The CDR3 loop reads CAIRPSGTSSYNEQFF. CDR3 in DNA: TGTGCCATCAGACCCTCCGGGACTAGCTCTTACAATGAGCAGTTCTTC.

In DNA, the CDR3 is TGTGCCAGCAGCCTAGGAGAGGGGACTAGCGGATCCTACAATGAGCAGTTCTTC. This translates into CASSLGEGTSGSYNEQFF. The chain employs TRBV11-3 and TRBJ2-1; TRBD2 matches 11 bases. The CDR3 spans 18 residues. The germline CDR1 and CDR2 sequences are SGHNT and YENEEA. With V trimmed by 5 bases and J by 1 base, 10 bases remained unmatched.